The next 31 T cell receptor beta chains were all read from a single sample in a study of Graves' ophthalmopathy and Graves' hyperthyroidism. RNA transcripts were the template, and TCR beta CDR3 regions were amplified from them. Investigators did first-round RT-PCR with HTBI primers, then second-round multiplex PCR. One entry per CDR3 protein results from TCRdb running MiXCR on the multiplex PCR reads. The table has about 400,000 distinct CDR3 sequences, around 20% seen once; the top ten hold about 1.4%. Sequencing was performed on peripheral blood. These receptors were obtained from a woman younger than 35 with Graves' ophthalmopathy.

This clonotype was counted ten times or more. This chain links TRBV12-3 or TRBV12-4 with TRBJ1-2; perhaps TRBD1 as D (5 bases). The V and J ends lost 8 bases and 6 bases respectively, with 19 bases between them. This CDR3 comprises 14 residues. The CDR3 protein is CASRTQGGMHGYTF. CDR3 DNA sequence: TGTGCCAGCCGCACCCAGGGTGGTATGCATGGCTACACCTTC.

V and J are TRBV11-2 and TRBJ2-7, with no clear D. Germline CDR1 and CDR2: SGHAT and FQNNGV. V lost 4 bases and J lost 2, with 18 bases in between. There are 16 residues in the CDR3. The CDR3 DNA is TGTGCCAGCAGCTCCCGACCGTTTGGTTTCGCCTACGAGCAGTACTTC. This sequence encodes CASSSRPFGFAYEQYF.

This clonotype was seen at least ten times. This rearrangement joins TRBV7-9 to TRBJ1-1, with D possibly TRBD1 on 6 matching bases. This CDR3 is 12 amino acids long. Germline values: CDR1 SEHNR, CDR2 FQNEAQ (reference sequence). V was clipped by 5 bases and J by 8 bases, with 12 bases between them. The CDR3 nucleotides are TGTGCCAGCAGCCCAGAGGGGGTGGAAGCTTTCTTT. It encodes CASSPEGVEAFF.

Ten or more counts support this clonotype. V usage is TRBV6-2 or TRBV6-3 and J usage is TRBJ2-7; TRBD1 aligns across 9 bases. The CDR3 spans 15 residues. With V trimmed by 6 bases and J by 2 bases, 8 bases remained unmatched. Germline loops: CDR1 MNHEY, CDR2 SVGEGT. CDR3 residues: CASRPPGQGTYEQYF. Here the CDR3 DNA reads TGTGCCAGCAGGCCTCCGGGACAGGGAACCTACGAGCAGTACTTC.

Many counts were recorded for this clonotype. The CDR3 bases are TGTGCCGGCGAAAATGGAAACACCATATATTTT. This gives the protein CAGENGNTIYF. The chain recombines TRBV19 with TRBJ1-3; unclear D gene. Germline V gives CDR1 LNHDA, CDR2 SQIVND (reference sequence). V lost 11 bases and J lost 3, with 8 bases in between. The CDR3 covers 11 residues.

This clonotype was seen at least ten times. The rearrangement joins TRBV12-3 or TRBV12-4 to TRBJ2-7; 8 positions match TRBD2. The CDR3 has 17 residues. V shed 3 bases, J shed 1 base, and the junction held 11 bases outside the gene matches. Here the CDR3 reads CASSLPGGGTTSYEQYF. In DNA form, the CDR3 reads TGTGCCAGCAGTTTGCCCGGGGGGGGGACTACTTCCTACGAGCAGTACTTC.

This clonotype was found many times. The gene calls are TRBV4-1 and TRBJ1-1, with TRBD1 identical over 7 bases. The trim removed 3 bases at V and 4 bases at J, leaving 11 bases unmatched. The CDR3 contains 16 residues. The germline gives CDR1 MGHRA, CDR2 YSYEKL. The CDR3 loop reads CASSHRQGRGGTEAFF. The CDR3, as DNA: TGCGCCAGCAGCCATAGACAGGGCCGTGGGGGCACTGAAGCTTTCTTT.

This clonotype occurred many times. V and J are TRBV5-1 and TRBJ2-5; D is possibly TRBD2 (6 bases). The length of the CDR3 is 16 residues. CDR1 SGHRS and CDR2 YFSETQ come from the germline V gene. The V end was cut by 0 bases, the J end by 2 bases, with 14 bases between. CDR3 bases: TGCGCCAGCAGCTTGGCCTCGGGACGGGGGCAAGAGACCCAGTACTTC. It encodes CASSLASGRGQETQYF. Drawing the rest from reference TRBV5-1 and TRBJ2-5, the complete variable domain is KAGVTQTPRYLIKTRGQQVTLSCSPISGHRSVSWYQQTPGQGLQFLFEYFSETQRNKGNFPGRFSGRQFSNSRSEMNVSTLELGDSALYLCASSLASGRGQETQYFGPGTRLLVL.

The table lists this clonotype with many counts. The chain combines TRBV10-1 with TRBJ2-2; D uncertain. The length of the CDR3 is 13 residues. CDR1 and CDR2 from the germline V gene are WNHNN and SYGVQD (reference sequence). V was pared by 4 bases and J by 2 bases, with 5 bases between. CDR3 in amino acids: CASSGVNTGELFF. The CDR3 coding sequence is TGCGCCAGCAGTGGGGTAAACACCGGGGAGCTGTTTTTT.

The rearrangement uses TRBV12-3 or TRBV12-4 and TRBJ2-2; unclear D gene. The CDR3 extends over 12 amino acids. Between the trimmed V and J ends, which lost 6 bases and 3 bases, there was a span of 5 bases. Here the CDR3 reads CASRLYTGELFF. The CDR3 DNA follows: TGTGCCAGCAGGCTCTACACCGGGGAGCTGTTTTTT.

This clonotype was recorded at least ten times. The J gene is TRBJ1-1, the V gene TRBV25-1; 7 nucleotides line up with TRBD1. The CDR3 extends over 13 amino acids. In germline, CDR1 is MGHDK, CDR2 SYGVNS. The V segment lost 4 bases and the J segment 5 bases; nucleotides outside the gene matches: 4. CDR3 sequence: CASSARGSTEAFF. CDR3 DNA sequence: TGTGCCAGCAGTGCCAGGGGGTCTACTGAAGCTTTCTTT.

This clonotype was found many times. This chain uses TRBV27 with TRBJ1-2, with 9 bases matching TRBD1. Germline loops: CDR1 MNHEY, CDR2 SMNVEV (reference sequence). There are 15 residues in the CDR3. The V and J ends lost 4 bases and 5 bases, in that order; junction bases with no gene match: 8. Here the CDR3 reads CASSSWTGAGYGYTF. CDR3 in DNA: TGTGCCAGCAGTTCCTGGACAGGGGCCGGGTATGGCTACACCTTC.

This clonotype was found many times. The chain joins TRBV7-6 to TRBJ1-1; D uncertain. The CDR3 loop spans 16 amino acids. The germline V gene has CDR1 SGHVS and CDR2 FNYEAQ. Between the trimmed V and J ends, which lost 5 bases and 4 bases, there was a span of 20 bases. CDR3 nucleotides: TGTGCCAGCAGCGATAGACTCGACATGCCGCCCACTGAAGCTTTCTTT. Translation: CASSDRLDMPPTEAFF.

Ten or more counts support this clonotype. CDR3 loop: CASSEVGRDNSPLHF. In DNA form, the CDR3 reads TGTGCCAGTAGTGAGGTCGGCCGCGACAATTCACCCCTCCACTTT. The V call is TRBV19, the J call TRBJ1-6; unclear D gene. Germline V lookup: CDR1 LNHDA, CDR2 SQIVND (reference sequence). V was clipped by 5 bases and J by 7 bases, with 15 bases between them. CDR3 length: 15 residues.

In this sample, this clonotype turned up many times. V usage is TRBV7-2 and J usage is TRBJ1-1; tentative D call: TRBD1 (6 bases). The CDR3 loop spans 13 amino acids. V shed 5 bases and J shed 6 bases, with 13 bases lying between them. Germline V gene data show CDR1 as SGHTA and CDR2 as FQGNSA. The CDR3 bases are TGTGCCAGCAGCCTTACAGGGATCCCTGAAGCTTTCTTT. Amino acids: CASSLTGIPEAFF.

The sample holds many counts of this clonotype. CDR3 residues: CASRPQPSNTEAFF. DNA for the CDR3: TGTGCCAGCAGGCCCCAGCCGTCGAACACTGAAGCTTTCTTT. V usage is TRBV12-3 or TRBV12-4 and J usage is TRBJ1-1; unclear D gene. CDR3 length: 14 residues. V gave up 6 bases and J gave up 1 base, with 12 bases separating them.

This clonotype was recorded many times. This rearrangement joins TRBV30 to TRBJ2-4; D is perhaps TRBD2 (7 bases). Between the trimmed V and J ends, which lost 1 base and 2 bases, there was a span of 12 bases. In germline, CDR1 is GTSNPN, CDR2 SVGIG (reference sequence). There are 15 residues in the CDR3. This CDR3 is CAWSGGGATKNIQYF. The CDR3 DNA reads as TGTGCCTGGAGTGGGGGGGGGGCAACCAAAAACATTCAGTACTTC.

This clonotype came up many times. This chain links TRBV11-2 with TRBJ2-2; 8 bases map to TRBD2. CDR1 and CDR2 from the germline V gene are SGHAT and FQNNGV. The CDR3 loop spans 15 amino acids. J lost 5 bases, V lost 3 bases, and 5 bases had no gene match. The CDR3 region has the DNA TGTGCCAGCAGCTTTACTAGCGGTTCAACCGGGGAGCTGTTTTTT. This gives the protein CASSFTSGSTGELFF.

This clonotype showed up many times. This chain joins TRBV6-2 or TRBV6-3 and TRBJ2-7, with D hard to call. The length of the CDR3 is 11 residues. Germline V gene sequence: CDR1 MNHEY, CDR2 SVGEGT. V was pared by 6 bases and J by 3 bases, with 6 bases between. CDR3 nucleotides: TGTGCCAGCAGGACGCACTACGAGCAGTACTTC. It is translated as CASRTHYEQYF.

This chain joins TRBV6-1 and TRBJ2-2; 7 nucleotides line up with TRBD1. This CDR3 is built from 15 residues. Losses at the gene ends were 7 bases for V and 2 bases for J; bases not matched to a gene: 7. Looked up from germline, CDR1 is MNHNS and CDR2 is SASEGT. The CDR3 sequence: CASNFDRDNTGELFF. DNA for the CDR3: TGTGCCAGCAACTTTGACAGGGACAACACCGGGGAGCTGTTTTTT.

This clonotype came up many times. The chain combines TRBV28 with TRBJ2-7; D possibly uses TRBD1 or TRBD2 (6 bases each). V was trimmed by 5 bases and J by 7 bases, leaving 21 bases between them. The CDR3 spans 15 residues. Looked up from germline, CDR1 is MDHEN and CDR2 is SYDVKM. The CDR3 DNA reads TGTGCCAGCAGTCATCGTCTGGCACTAGGGGGGGAGCAGTACTTC. Residues: CASSHRLALGGEQYF.

The V gene is TRBV6-2 or TRBV6-3, the J gene TRBJ1-1; maybe TRBD1 (5 bases). Deletions cut 4 bases from V and 4 bases from J, with 10 bases between. The CDR3 totals 13 residues. The germline gives CDR1 MNHEY, CDR2 SVGEGT. The CDR3 reads CASSSGFGTEAFF. The CDR3, as DNA: TGTGCCAGCAGTTCAGGGTTTGGCACTGAAGCTTTCTTT.

This clonotype was seen at least ten times. A read error may explain this, as a much larger clone is one base away. J is TRBJ2-5 and V is TRBV6-5, with a tentative D call TRBD2 (6 bases). The V gene's germline CDR1 is MNHEY and CDR2 SVGAGI. CDR3 length: 18 residues. CDR3 nucleotides: TGTGCCAGCAGTTCCCTCCGTCTAGCGCAAGCCAGACAAGAGGCCCAGTACTTC. Its protein product is CASSSLRLAQARQEAQYF.

This clonotype was seen at least ten times. CDR3 region: CASSLSPTGAVSGANVLTF. CDR3 bases: TGCGCCAGCAGTTTGAGCCCGACAGGGGCCGTCTCTGGGGCCAACGTCCTGACTTTC. The genes are TRBV5-1 and TRBJ2-6; TRBD1 agrees at 8 bases. Germline V gene data show CDR1 as SGHRS and CDR2 as YFSETQ. Trimming took 5 bases from V and 0 from J; bases not matched to a gene: 13. This CDR3 has 19 residues.

The rearrangement joins TRBV5-1 to TRBJ2-2; D might be TRBD1 or TRBD2, each matching 5 bases. Trimming shortened V by 5 bases and J by 2 bases, and 13 bases separated the two germline ends. This CDR3 comprises 15 residues. Germline lookup yields CDR1 SGHRS and CDR2 YFSETQ. This chain's CDR3 is CASRQTGPNTGELFF. The DNA of the CDR3 is TGCGCCAGCAGGCAAACGGGACCCAACACCGGGGAGCTGTTTTTT.

This clonotype showed up just a few times. The gene calls are TRBV12-3 or TRBV12-4 and TRBJ2-7; D is unclear. The CDR3 runs 12 residues. V was pared by 7 bases and J by 4 bases, with 11 bases between. CDR3 in DNA: TGTGCCAGCAAGAATAGTGCGTACGAGCAGTACTTC. Its translation is CASKNSAYEQYF.

This clonotype was seen many times. The genes are TRBV14 and TRBJ1-2, with no clear D. Germline V lookup: CDR1 SGHDN, CDR2 FVKESK. There are 13 residues in the CDR3. Trimming took off 6 bases at V and 6 bases at J, with 14 bases between the two ends. In DNA form, the CDR3 reads TGTGCCAGCAGTCAGATGGGGTCGGATGGCTACACCTTC. Amino acids: CASSQMGSDGYTF.

This clonotype has ten or more counts. The genes are TRBV10-2 and TRBJ2-7, with 10 bases identical to TRBD2. The CDR3 contains 12 residues. Germline CDR1 WSHSY, CDR2 SAAADI. Losses at the gene ends were 2 bases for V and 12 bases for J; bases not matched to a gene: 4. CDR3 nucleotides: TGCGCCAGCAGTGAGGCCGCTAGCGGGGGGTACTTC. It yields the protein CASSEAASGGYF.

This clonotype was counted many times. The V call is TRBV29-1, the J call TRBJ2-2; 7 bases are a match to TRBD1. V was pared by 7 bases and J by 7 bases, with 9 bases of the junction left unmatched. Germline V gene data show CDR1 as SQVTM and CDR2 as ANQGSEA. The CDR3 is made up of 13 amino acids. CDR3: CSATQGPGGELFF. As DNA, the CDR3 is TGCAGCGCCACACAGGGGCCCGGCGGGGAGCTGTTTTTT.

Ten or more counts support this clonotype. The CDR3 DNA reads TGTGCCAGCAGCCGGCAACCTCCACTCCTCTCTGGAAACACCATATATTTT. Amino acids: CASSRQPPLLSGNTIYF. This chain connects TRBV27 to TRBJ1-3, with D unresolved. The V end lost 6 bases, the J end lost 0 bases, and 18 bases lay between the germline ends. CDR1 and CDR2 (germline): MNHEY, SMNVEV (reference sequence). The CDR3 runs 17 residues.

This chain joins TRBV6-1 and TRBJ1-3; D gene uncertain. Germline V gives CDR1 MNHNS, CDR2 SASEGT. There are 14 residues in the CDR3. The V end lost 6 bases, the J end lost 0 bases, and 9 bases lay between the germline ends. CDR3 bases: TGTGCCAGCAGAACAACCAGCTCTGGAAACACCATATATTTT. Translated, it gives CASRTTSSGNTIYF.